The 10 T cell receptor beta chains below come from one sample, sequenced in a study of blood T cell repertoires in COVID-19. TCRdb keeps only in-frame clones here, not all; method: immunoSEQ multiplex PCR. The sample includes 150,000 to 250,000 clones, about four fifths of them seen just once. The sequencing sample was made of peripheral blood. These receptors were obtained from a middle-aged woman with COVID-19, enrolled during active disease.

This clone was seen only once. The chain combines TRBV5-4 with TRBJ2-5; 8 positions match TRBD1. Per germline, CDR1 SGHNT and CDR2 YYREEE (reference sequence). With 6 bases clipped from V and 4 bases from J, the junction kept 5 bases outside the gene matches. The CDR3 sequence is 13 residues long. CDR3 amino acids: CASKTGDRETQYF. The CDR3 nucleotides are TGTGCCAGCAAGACAGGGGATAGAGAGACCCAGTACTTC.

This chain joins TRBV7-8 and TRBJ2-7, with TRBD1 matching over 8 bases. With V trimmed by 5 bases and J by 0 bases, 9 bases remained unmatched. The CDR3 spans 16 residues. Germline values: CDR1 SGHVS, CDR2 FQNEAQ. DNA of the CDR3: TGTGCCAGCAGCCGTAAACAGGGGGAGGCCTCCTACGAGCAGTACTTC. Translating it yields CASSRKQGEASYEQYF.

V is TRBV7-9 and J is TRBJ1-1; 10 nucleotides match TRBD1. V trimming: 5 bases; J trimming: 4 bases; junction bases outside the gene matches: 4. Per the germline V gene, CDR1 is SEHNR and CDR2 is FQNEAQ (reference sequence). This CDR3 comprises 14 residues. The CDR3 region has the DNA TGTGCCAGCAGCCTCCGGGACAGGGGCACTGAAGCTTTCTTT. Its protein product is CASSLRDRGTEAFF.

The CDR3 is CASSQSLVKEKSYEQYF. As DNA, the CDR3 is TGTGCCAGCAGCCAATCCCTAGTAAAGGAGAAAAGCTACGAGCAGTACTTC. This chain connects TRBV3-1 (or the pseudogene TRBV3-2) to TRBJ2-7, with unresolved D. The ends were cut back, 2 bases at V and 3 bases at J, with 20 bases in the middle. The CDR3 runs to 17 residues. CDR1 is LGHDT, CDR2 YNNKEL, per germline (reference sequence).

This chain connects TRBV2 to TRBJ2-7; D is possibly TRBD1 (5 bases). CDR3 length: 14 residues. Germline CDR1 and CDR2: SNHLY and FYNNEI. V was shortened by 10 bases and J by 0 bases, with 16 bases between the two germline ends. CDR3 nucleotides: TGTGCCAATCAGGGCAACCAATTCTCCTACGAGCAGTACTTC. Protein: CANQGNQFSYEQYF.

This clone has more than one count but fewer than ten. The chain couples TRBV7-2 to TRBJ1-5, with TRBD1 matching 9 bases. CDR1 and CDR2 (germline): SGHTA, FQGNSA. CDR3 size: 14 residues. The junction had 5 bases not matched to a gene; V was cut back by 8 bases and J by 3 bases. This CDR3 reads CASGSQGANQPQHF. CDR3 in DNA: TGTGCCAGCGGGTCACAGGGGGCCAATCAGCCCCAGCATTTT.

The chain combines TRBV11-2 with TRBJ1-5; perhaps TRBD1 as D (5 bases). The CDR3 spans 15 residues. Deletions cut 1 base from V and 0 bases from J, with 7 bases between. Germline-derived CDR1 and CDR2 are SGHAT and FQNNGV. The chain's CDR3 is CASSLVGDSNQPQHF. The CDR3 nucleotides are TGTGCCAGCAGCTTAGTAGGGGATAGCAATCAGCCCCAGCATTTT.

The CDR3 nucleotides are TGTGCCAGCGTTCGGACTAGCGGGAGTGGCGATGAGCAGTTCTTC. Encoded protein: CASVRTSGSGDEQFF. This chain connects TRBV3-1 (or the pseudogene TRBV3-2) to TRBJ2-1; the match to TRBD2 covers 13 bases. Germline trimming cut 8 bases from V and 8 bases from J; bases unmatched to any gene: 9. The V gene's germline CDR1 is LGHDT and CDR2 YNNKEL (reference sequence). The CDR3 runs 15 residues.

The CDR3 spells CASSPRGSGGAKYEQYF. The CDR3 nucleotides read TGTGCCAGCAGCCCGCGAGGTAGCGGGGGGGCAAAGTACGAGCAGTACTTC. The V gene is TRBV9, the J gene TRBJ2-7; 11 nucleotides line up with TRBD2. Losses at the gene ends were 4 bases for V and 4 bases for J; bases not matched to a gene: 13. Germline V lookup: CDR1 SGDLS, CDR2 YYNGEE. The CDR3 runs to 17 residues.

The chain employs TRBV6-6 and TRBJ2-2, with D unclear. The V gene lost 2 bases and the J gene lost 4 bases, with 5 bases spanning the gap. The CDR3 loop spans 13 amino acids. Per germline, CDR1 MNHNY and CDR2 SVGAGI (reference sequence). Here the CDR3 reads CASSYGVTGELFF. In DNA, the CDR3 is TGTGCCAGCAGTTACGGAGTCACCGGGGAGCTGTTTTTT.